Following are 19 T cell receptor beta chains from one sample sequenced in a study of CD8 T cells in ankylosing spondylitis (dated 2017 in TCRdb). Broader findings and caveats from the paper: Blood from ankylosing spondylitis patients appeared to be characterized by a TCR beta motif composed of about 8 highly homologous amino acid variants.

Libraries were constructed by 5' RACE. Sequencing instrument: Illumina HiSeq 2500. TCRdb handled the public reads itself, with Q25 trimming in fastp and clone calling in MiXCR, and kept productive beta chains. Each record represents a unique CDR3 protein, reported with the most common genes and DNA among its rows. In this sample the table shows around 220,000 distinct CDR3 sequences, about a sixth of which occur a single time. The ten largest account for about two fifths of the sample. Their antigen targets remain unknown. Material: blood, either unsorted or a sorted T cell fraction (not recorded which). The receptor source for this set is a male donor with ankylosing spondylitis.

This clonotype was seen a handful of times. The chain couples TRBV12-3 or TRBV12-4 to TRBJ2-1, with 9 bases that match TRBD2. The CDR3 extends over 16 amino acids. After removal of 5 bases from V and 1 base from J, the junction contained 6 bases not matched to a gene. The CDR3 nucleotides read TGTGCCAGCAGTCCCGGTCTAGCGGGGTCCTACAATGAGCAGTTCTTC. Its protein product is CASSPGLAGSYNEQFF.

CDR3 protein: CASGTPASSGTVHNEQFF. In DNA, the CDR3 is TGTGCCAGCGGAACCCCGGCCTCTAGCGGGACCGTCCACAATGAGCAGTTCTTC. This rearrangement joins TRBV11-1 to TRBJ2-1; 9 nucleotides line up with TRBD2. The trim removed 8 bases at V and 5 bases at J, leaving 19 bases unmatched. From germline, CDR1 is SGHAT and CDR2 FQDESV (reference sequence). The CDR3 spans 18 residues. Supplemented by reference TRBV11-1 and TRBJ2-1, the full variable domain reads EAEVAQSPRYKITEKSQAVAFWCDPISGHATLYWYRQILGQGPELLVQFQDESVVDDSQLPKDRFSAERLKGVDSTLKIQPAELGDSAMYLCASGTPASSGTVHNEQFFGPGTRLTVL.

V is TRBV29-1 and J is TRBJ1-3; the D is unclear. V was shortened by 0 bases and J by 0 bases, with 9 bases between the two germline ends. Germline values: CDR1 SQVTM, CDR2 ANQGSEA. This CDR3 comprises 15 residues. The CDR3 loop reads CSVEDSVYSGNTIYF. CDR3 nucleotide sequence: TGCAGCGTTGAAGACAGCGTGTACTCTGGAAACACCATATATTTT.

The chain carries TRBV7-2 and TRBJ2-3, with D unclear. The V and J ends lost 5 bases and 0 bases respectively, with 15 bases between them. The CDR3 length is 16 residues. The germline V gene encodes CDR1 SGHTA and CDR2 FQGNSA. CDR3 region: CASSHRRSSSTDTQYF. The CDR3 DNA reads TGTGCCAGCAGCCACCGACGGAGTTCTAGCACAGATACGCAGTATTTT.

There are many counts of this clonotype. The gene calls are TRBV12-3 or TRBV12-4 and TRBJ2-7; D might be TRBD2 (6 bases). The CDR3 is made up of 14 amino acids. V dropped 7 bases and J dropped 1 base, with 14 bases sitting between them. DNA of the CDR3: TGTGCCAGCACCCGACACGGGGGATCCTACGAGCAGTACTTC. The encoded protein is CASTRHGGSYEQYF.

The chain employs TRBV4-2 and TRBJ2-5, with a possible D match to TRBD2 (5 bases). From germline, CDR1 is LGHNA and CDR2 YNFKEQ. The CDR3 extends over 13 amino acids. The V and J ends lost 3 bases and 12 bases respectively, with 17 bases between them. DNA for the CDR3: TGTGCCAGCAGCCACTCGACCACTAGTTGGAAGTACTTC. Translated, it gives CASSHSTTSWKYF.

The sample holds many counts of this clonotype. The chain couples TRBV12-3 or TRBV12-4 to TRBJ2-1, with D possibly matching TRBD1 (5 bases). The V gene lost 5 bases and the J gene lost 0 bases, with 17 bases spanning the gap. The CDR3 runs to 17 residues. The CDR3 loop is CASSPMGRQSSYNEQFF. The DNA of the CDR3 is TGTGCCAGCAGTCCCATGGGGCGCCAGAGCTCCTACAATGAGCAGTTCTTC.

This clonotype was detected a few times. The chain links TRBV29-1 to TRBJ2-1, with D perhaps TRBD1 (6 bases). CDR3 size: 16 residues. The germline V gene encodes CDR1 SQVTM and CDR2 ANQGSEA. V shed 3 bases and J shed 2 bases, with 17 bases lying between them. The chain's CDR3 is CSVDGWVQGAYNEQFF. The CDR3 region has the DNA TGCAGCGTTGATGGGTGGGTACAGGGCGCCTACAATGAGCAGTTCTTC.

The chain is built from TRBV20-1 and TRBJ2-7; 8 bases are shared with TRBD1. J was trimmed by 5 bases and V by 0 bases; bases with no gene match: 9. Germline V CDR1 and CDR2: DFQATT, SNEGSKA (reference sequence). The CDR3 is 15 residues long. CDR3 residues: CSARDHRVQGDEQYF. Written as DNA, the CDR3 is TGCAGTGCTAGAGATCATCGGGTACAGGGGGACGAGCAGTACTTC.

V usage is TRBV12-3 or TRBV12-4 and J usage is TRBJ1-2; D is perhaps TRBD1 (5 bases). The CDR3 length is 14 residues. V lost 2 bases, J lost 6 bases, and 13 bases lay in between. In nucleotides, the CDR3 is TGTGCCAGCAGTTTATGGGGGGAAGGAAATGGCTACACCTTC. Translating it yields CASSLWGEGNGYTF.

The rearrangement links TRBV11-2 to TRBJ2-5; 12 nucleotides align to TRBD2. Germline CDR1 is SGHAT and CDR2 is FQNNGV. This CDR3 comprises 17 residues. V gave up 0 bases and J gave up 4 bases; unmatched junction bases: 6. CDR3 in amino acids: CASSLDRLAGGGETQYF. The CDR3 DNA reads TGTGCCAGCAGCTTAGATCGGCTAGCGGGAGGGGGAGAGACCCAGTACTTC.

V usage is TRBV12-3 or TRBV12-4 and J usage is TRBJ1-5; 10 nucleotides agree with TRBD1. The CDR3 contains 15 residues. V shed 6 bases, J shed 2 bases, and the junction held 4 bases outside the gene matches. CDR3: CASSQTGGRNQPQHF. Written as DNA, the CDR3 is TGTGCCAGCAGCCAGACAGGGGGCCGCAATCAGCCCCAGCATTTT.

The chain combines TRBV7-6 with TRBJ2-7; D remains ambiguous. This CDR3 is 16 amino acids long. CDR1 and CDR2 from the germline V gene are SGHVS and FNYEAQ. The V and J ends lost 1 base and 1 base respectively, with 14 bases between them. DNA of the CDR3: TGTGCCAGCAGCTTAGAACCCTTCGGACCATCCTACGAGCAGTACTTC. Translation gives CASSLEPFGPSYEQYF.

The rearrangement joins TRBV6-5 to TRBJ2-5; the D is unclear. CDR1 is MNHEY and CDR2 is SVGAGI in the germline V gene. Trimming removed 7 bases at V and 0 bases at J, with 6 bases between. The CDR3 loop spans 12 amino acids. CDR3 amino acids: CASNGYQETQYF. The CDR3, as DNA: TGTGCCAGCAACGGGTACCAAGAGACCCAGTACTTC.

The CDR3 nucleotides read TGCGCCAGCAGCTTGGTAGCGGGAGAAATCTACGAGCAGTACTTC. This translates into CASSLVAGEIYEQYF. This chain uses TRBV5-1 with TRBJ2-7; 9 positions agree with TRBD2. The CDR3 has 15 residues. V was pared by 0 bases and J by 3 bases, with 4 bases of the junction left unmatched. The germline CDR1 and CDR2 sequences are SGHRS and YFSETQ.

This clonotype appeared a few times. CDR3: CASSSEGLEQYF. In nucleotides, the CDR3 is TGTGCCAGCAGTTCGGAGGGACTCGAGCAGTACTTC. The chain links TRBV7-9 to TRBJ2-7, with D perhaps matching TRBD2 (6 bases). The V gene's germline CDR1 is SEHNR and CDR2 FQNEAQ (reference sequence). This CDR3 has 12 amino acids. The ends were cut back, 6 bases at V and 6 bases at J, with 12 bases in the middle.

This clonotype has just a few counts. The chain couples TRBV7-8 to TRBJ2-1, with D possibly being TRBD2 (6 bases). CDR1 is SGHVS and CDR2 is FQNEAQ in the germline V gene. Trimming took 2 bases from V and 4 from J, leaving 18 bases between them. The CDR3 is 17 amino acids. CDR3: CASSLLEGTLGYNEQFF. The CDR3 DNA is TGTGCCAGCAGCTTATTGGAGGGCACCTTGGGATACAATGAGCAGTTCTTC. Supplemented by reference TRBV7-8 and TRBJ2-1, the full variable domain reads GAGVSQSPRYKVAKRGQDVALRCDPISGHVSLFWYQQALGQGPEFLTYFQNEAQLDKSGLPSDRFFAERPEGSVSTLKIQRTQQEDSAVYLCASSLLEGTLGYNEQFFGPGTRLTVL.

This chain uses TRBV11-1 with TRBJ2-6, with D possibly TRBD1 on 5 matching bases. The length of the CDR3 is 19 residues. Germline V lookup: CDR1 SGHAT, CDR2 FQDESV (reference sequence). V lost 6 bases, J lost 0 bases, and 21 bases lay in between. The CDR3 nucleotides read TGTGCCAGCAGGTTTATAGGTGACAGCCGTAACTCTGGGGCCAACGTCCTGACTTTC. This translates into CASRFIGDSRNSGANVLTF.

This clonotype was detected only a few times. The chain recombines TRBV5-6 with TRBJ1-5; tentatively, D is TRBD1 (6 bases). The V gene's germline CDR1 is SGHDT and CDR2 YYEEEE. The V and J ends lost 4 bases and 6 bases respectively, with 17 bases between them. The CDR3 length is 15 residues. The CDR3 is CASSAGTSAGQPQHF. For the CDR3, the DNA is TGTGCCAGCAGCGCAGGGACATCTGCAGGTCAGCCCCAGCATTTT.